The rows below give T cell receptor beta chains drawn from one sample of a study of blood T cell repertoires in COVID-19. Sequenced by immunoSEQ multiplex PCR; TCRdb stores in-frame clones only, minus some. The sample yields 50,000 to 60,000 clones, 85% to 90% seen once. Sequencing input: peripheral blood. These receptors originate from a human donor in a cohort sampled during active COVID-19. Each CDR3 is given with its conserved first and last residue. The size of a clone is reported for some rows only, either as once, few or many, or as a class for expanded clones.

J: TRBJ2-3; V: TRBV6-6; size: once; CDR3: CASSPLPLQGSTDTQYF
J: TRBJ2-3; V: TRBV4-3; size: .; CDR3: CASSQDPGADTQYF
J: TRBJ2-2; V: TRBV7-9; size: .; CDR3: CASSFPGTGNTGELFF
J: TRBJ2-3; V: TRBV24-1; size: .; CDR3: CATSDQRLDRGIDTQYF
J: TRBJ2-3; V: TRBV7-7; size: .; CDR3: CASSSSTGESDTQYF
J: TRBJ1-2; V: TRBV6-6; size: once; CDR3: CASTDGGNYGYTF
J: TRBJ2-3; V: TRBV19; size: .; CDR3: CASSGSGGDTDTQYF
J: TRBJ1-4; V: TRBV5-1; size: .; CDR3: CASSPRGGGEKLFF
J: TRBJ2-3; V: TRBV7-7; size: .; CDR3: CASSLYRGRPDTQYF
J: TRBJ2-7; V: TRBV5-1; size: .; CDR3: CASSLGQGDEQYF
J: TRBJ1-1; V: TRBV5-6; size: .; CDR3: CASSLVGGQDRTEAFF
J: TRBJ2-2; V: TRBV7-2; size: once; CDR3: CASSLVASGGELFF
J: TRBJ2-5; V: TRBV7-9; size: once; CDR3: CASSLQGRETQYF
J: TRBJ2-1; V: TRBV13; size: .; CDR3: CASSPPGLAGNEQFF
J: TRBJ2-5; V: TRBV6-4; size: .; CDR3: CASSLESGETQYF
J: TRBJ2-2; V: TRBV21-1; size: once; CDR3: CASSKVGLGQGRDGGELFF
J: TRBJ2-2; V: TRBV5-1; size: .; CDR3: CASSPDRVVGELFF
J: TRBJ2-5; V: TRBV27; size: .; CDR3: CASTPAGTGERETQYF
J: TRBJ2-5; V: TRBV5-4; size: .; CDR3: CASSLKQGPASQYF
J: TRBJ2-2; V: TRBV7-2; size: .; CDR3: CASSLNPVAGELFF
J: TRBJ2-3; V: TRBV11-2; size: .; CDR3: CASSLVGPTGGTTDTQYF
J: TRBJ2-6; V: TRBV3-1/TRBV3-2; size: .; CDR3: CASSHTGGGTGANVLTF
J: TRBJ1-5; V: TRBV19; size: .; CDR3: CASSAWTGGSNQPQHF
J: TRBJ1-1; V: TRBV2; size: .; CDR3: CASSPGQGNTEAFF
J: TRBJ2-3; V: TRBV5-4; size: .; CDR3: CASSLDYSRTDTQYF
J: TRBJ2-7; V: TRBV2; size: .; CDR3: CASSTGTGSYEQYF
J: TRBJ2-3; V: TRBV10-3; size: .; CDR3: CAISRQTSSDTQYF
J: TRBJ2-1; V: TRBV27; size: .; CDR3: CASSRIGNEQFF
J: TRBJ1-5; V: TRBV28; size: .; CDR3: CASSPYGGRVGQPQHF
J: TRBJ2-2; V: TRBV28; size: few; CDR3: CASSSRRQGTGELFF
J: TRBJ1-1; V: TRBV24-1; size: .; CDR3: CATVGGAGNTEAFF
J: TRBJ2-5; V: TRBV5-4; size: once; CDR3: CASSLEVGRQQETQYF
J: TRBJ2-6; V: TRBV7-6; size: .; CDR3: CASSRITGGAGANVLTF
J: TRBJ2-5; V: TRBV7-9; size: .; CDR3: CASSARQGRETQYF
J: TRBJ2-2; V: TRBV19; size: .; CDR3: CASSHDAGLATGELFF